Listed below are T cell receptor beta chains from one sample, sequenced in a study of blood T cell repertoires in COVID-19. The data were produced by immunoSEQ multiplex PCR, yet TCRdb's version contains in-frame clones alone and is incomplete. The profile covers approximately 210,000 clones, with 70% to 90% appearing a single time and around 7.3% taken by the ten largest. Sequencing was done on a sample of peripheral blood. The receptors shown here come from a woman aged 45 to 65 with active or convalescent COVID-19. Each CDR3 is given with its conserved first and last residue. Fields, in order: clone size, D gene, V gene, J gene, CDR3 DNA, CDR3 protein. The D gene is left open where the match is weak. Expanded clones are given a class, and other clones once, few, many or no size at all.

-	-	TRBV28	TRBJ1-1	TGTGCCAGTAAGGGGGGGCAGGGAAGGTGGGATAAGAACACTGAAGCTTTCTTT	CASKGGQGRWDKNTEAFF
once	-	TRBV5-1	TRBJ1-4	TGCGCCAGCAGCCCACAGGGACGTAATGAAAAACTGTTTTTT	CASSPQGRNEKLFF
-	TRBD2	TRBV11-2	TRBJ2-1	TGTGCCGGAGAGGGACTAGAGGGTAATGAGCAGTTCTTC	CAGEGLEGNEQFF
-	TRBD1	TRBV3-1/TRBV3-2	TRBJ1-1	TGTGCCAGCAGTACCGGGACAGGGGCTTTCTTT	CASSTGTGAFF
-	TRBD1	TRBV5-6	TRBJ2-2	TGTGCCAGCAGCATCCGGGACAGGGGCCCCGGGGAGCTGTTTTTT	CASSIRDRGPGELFF
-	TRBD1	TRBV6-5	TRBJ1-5	TGTGCCAGCAGTTTAACAGGGGTCAATCAGCCCCAGCATTTT	CASSLTGVNQPQHF
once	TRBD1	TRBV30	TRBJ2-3	TGTGCCTGGAGTGGGGGACAGGGGGCTTGGACAGATACGCAGTATTTT	CAWSGGQGAWTDTQYF
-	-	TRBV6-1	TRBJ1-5	TGTGCCAGCAGTGAACGGGGTAGCAATCAGCCCCAGCATTTT	CASSERGSNQPQHF
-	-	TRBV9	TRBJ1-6	TGTGCCAGCAGCGTAGAGGGGCAGGGCAGATCACCCCTCCACTTT	CASSVEGQGRSPLHF
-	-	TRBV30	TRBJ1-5	TGTGCCTGGAACCGGGACTTTCAGCCCCAGCATTTT	CAWNRDFQPQHF
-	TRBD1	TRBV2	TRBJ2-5	TGTGCCGGGGAAGGGACAGGGCTAGAGACCCAGTACTTC	CAGEGTGLETQYF
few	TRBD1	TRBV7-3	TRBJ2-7	TGTGCCAGCAGCTTAACTGGACAGGGGGACGAGCAGTACTTC	CASSLTGQGDEQYF
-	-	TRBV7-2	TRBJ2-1	TGTGCCAGCAGCGTATCCGCGACAGGCCACAATGAGCAGTTCTTC	CASSVSATGHNEQFF
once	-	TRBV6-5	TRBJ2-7	TGTGCCAGCAGTTACTCCCGGGTCCTGGTCTACGAGCAGTACTTC	CASSYSRVLVYEQYF
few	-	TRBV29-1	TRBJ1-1	TGCAGCGCGGATGGAGATGTCCCTGAAGCTTTCTTT	CSADGDVPEAFF
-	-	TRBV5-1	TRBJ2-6	TGCGCCAGCAGCGCTTTAGGAGCTGGGGCCAACGTCCTGACTTTC	CASSALGAGANVLTF
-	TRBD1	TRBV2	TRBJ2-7	TGTGCCAGCATCCCTAGAGCGACAGGGGCCTACGAGCAGTACTTC	CASIPRATGAYEQYF
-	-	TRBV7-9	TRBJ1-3	TGTGCCAGCAGCGGCCGGAGTGGACGGGACTCTGGAAACACCATATATTTT	CASSGRSGRDSGNTIYF
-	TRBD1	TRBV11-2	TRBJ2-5	TGTGCCAGCAGCATGCCGGGGACAGAAGAGACCCAGTACTTC	CASSMPGTEETQYF
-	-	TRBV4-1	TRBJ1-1	TGCGCCAGCAGCCAAGGTCGAGCGGGGGCGCAGGGGGCTTTCTTT	CASSQGRAGAQGAFF
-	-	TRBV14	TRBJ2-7	TGTGCCAGCAGCCAAGAATGGAGCTACGAGCAGTACTTC	CASSQEWSYEQYF
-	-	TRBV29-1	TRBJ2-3	TGCAGCACGGGGTTCGGAGATACGCAGTATTTT	CSTGFGDTQYF
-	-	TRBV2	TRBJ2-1	TGTGCCGGAGGGTTGGACAGGAATAACAATGAGCAGTTCTTC	CAGGLDRNNNEQFF
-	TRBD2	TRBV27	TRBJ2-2	TGTGCCAGCAGTTTTCGGGGGGTGTCCGGGGAGCTGTTTTTT	CASSFRGVSGELFF
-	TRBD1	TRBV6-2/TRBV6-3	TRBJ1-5	TGTGCCAGCAGTTCCCCGGGACAGAATCCCAATCAGCCCCAGCATTTT	CASSSPGQNPNQPQHF
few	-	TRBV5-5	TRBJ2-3	TGTGCCAGCAGCTCCCCTTCCACAGATACGCAGTATTTT	CASSSPSTDTQYF
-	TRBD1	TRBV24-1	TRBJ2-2	TGTGCCACCAGTGAGGACAGGGGGCTCACCGGGGAGCTGTTTTTT	CATSEDRGLTGELFF
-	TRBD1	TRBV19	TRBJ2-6	TGTGCCAGTAGTATAAGGACAGGGGAGTCTGGGGCCAACGTCCTGACTTTC	CASSIRTGESGANVLTF
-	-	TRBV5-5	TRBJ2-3	TGTGCCAGCAGCTTGGGACCAGGGCGTGCAGATACGCAGTATTTT	CASSLGPGRADTQYF
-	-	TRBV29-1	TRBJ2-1	TGCAGCGTTGAAGAAGGAGGGCACCTTAACTACAATGAGCAGTTCTTC	CSVEEGGHLNYNEQFF
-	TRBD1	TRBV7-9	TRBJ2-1	TGTGCCAGCAGCTTAGCCGGGACAGGGGCCCTCAATGAGCAGTTCTTC	CASSLAGTGALNEQFF
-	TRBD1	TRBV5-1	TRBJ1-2	TGCGCCAGCAGCGCCACAGGGGCGGAGGGCTACACCTTC	CASSATGAEGYTF
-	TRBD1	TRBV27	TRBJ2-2	TGTGCCAGCAGGCCGGGACAGGGGGCAGCCGGGGAGCTGTTTTTT	CASRPGQGAAGELFF
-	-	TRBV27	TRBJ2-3	TGTGCCAGCAGCAAAACTCAGGGAGATACGCAGTATTTT	CASSKTQGDTQYF
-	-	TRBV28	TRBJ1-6	TGTGCCAGCAGTGGGGGAAGAGGGGGTAATTCACCCCTCCACTTT	CASSGGRGGNSPLHF
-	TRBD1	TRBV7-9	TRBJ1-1	TGTGCCAGCAGTCCCGACAGGGTTGAGAACACTGAAGCTTTCTTT	CASSPDRVENTEAFF
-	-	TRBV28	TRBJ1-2	TGTGCCAGCAGTTTAAAAGGGGAATTTAACTATGGCTACACCTTC	CASSLKGEFNYGYTF
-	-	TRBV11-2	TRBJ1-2	TGTGCCAGCAGCCGACCTCCAGCAGGAAGCGGCTACACCTTC	CASSRPPAGSGYTF
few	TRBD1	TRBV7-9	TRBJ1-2	TGTGCCAGCAGCTCAGGGGGCAGGGGAGAAGGAGCTAACTATGGCTACACCTTC	CASSSGGRGEGANYGYTF
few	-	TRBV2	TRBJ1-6	TGTGCCAGCCGACCTCAGCGGGGCAGCGTCGTCTATAATTCACCCCTCCACTTT	CASRPQRGSVVYNSPLHF
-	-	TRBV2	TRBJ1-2	TGTGCCAGCGGCAGGGCAAGGGGAGGTGGCTACACCTTC	CASGRARGGGYTF
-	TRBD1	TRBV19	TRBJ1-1	TGTGCCAGTAGTGTCCACAGGGGGGGGAACACTGAAGCTTTCTTT	CASSVHRGGNTEAFF
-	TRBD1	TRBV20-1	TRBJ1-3	TGCAGTGCTAGTCGGACAGGGTTTGGAAACACCATATATTTT	CSASRTGFGNTIYF